This TCR beta chain comes out of a study of OX40 agonist ivuxolimab in advanced cancers. Study summary: Patients were dosed with the agonistic anti-OX40 (CD134) antibody ivuxolimab. Those enrolled were approximately 78% male, with a mean age of approximately 60 years and ages from roughly 20 to 90.

V shed 2 bases and J shed 0 bases, with 11 bases lying between them. The germline V gene encodes CDR1 MNHNS and CDR2 SASEGT. The CDR3 is made up of 17 amino acids. As for this clone: No antigen is known for it.

The study, taken as a whole, reports: Some of the lowest clonal expansion was seen in partial responders at 0.1-3.0 mg/kg. CD8+ T cells (on average) carried more expanded clones than CD4+ T cells.

The repertoire was sequenced with immunoSEQ multiplex PCR; TCRdb's copy has only in-frame clones and lacks some. This repertoire shows 45,000 to 65,000 clones, 77% found once; its top ten account for 5% to 7.5%. This TCR was sampled from an adult with an advanced solid tumor such as melanoma, head and neck, liver or kidney cancer. Sequencing used CD4+ or CD8+ T cells sorted from blood, obtained in a trial of the OX40 agonist ivuxolimab. The V and J genes are TRBV6-1 and TRBJ1-6; D is uncertain. The CDR3 sequence is CASSERRRSSYNSPLHF. The CDR3 DNA follows: TGTGCCAGCAGTGAAAGGCGCCGGAGCTCCTATAATTCACCCCTCCACTTT.